A selection of T cell receptor beta chains follows, all from one sample in a study of blood T cell repertoires in COVID-19. Profiling relied on immunoSEQ multiplex PCR, and the TCRdb table lists in-frame clones only, not all of them. The table has approximately 92,000 clones, over 60% seen once; the top ten hold about 8.4%. Sequenced sample: peripheral blood. These receptor sequences come from a man aged 50 or older who had recovered from COVID-19. CDR3s include the opening cysteine and the closing phenylalanine or tryptophan. A D gene is named only where the DNA matches it firmly. A clone size is listed for some rows: how often the clone was seen (once, few, many), or a class if it is expanded.

J,V,size,D,DNA,CDR3
TRBJ1-2,TRBV27,few,TRBD1,TGTGCCAGCAGTTATCGACAGGGGACAGGGGGCTACACCTTC,CASSYRQGTGGYTF
TRBJ1-2,TRBV27,-,TRBD1,TGTGCCAGCAGTTTACTCGGGGACAGAAGCCCCGCAGGCTATGGCTACACCTTC,CASSLLGDRSPAGYGYTF
TRBJ2-7,TRBV18,-,TRBD1,TGTGCCAGCTCACAGAAATCCGGGACAGCCCCCTACGAGCAGTACTTC,CASSQKSGTAPYEQYF
TRBJ2-3,TRBV5-1,-,TRBD2,TGCGCCAGCAGCTTCTCGGGAGGAGCCGTAGATACGCAGTATTTT,CASSFSGGAVDTQYF
TRBJ1-3,TRBV15,-,TRBD1,TGTGCCACCAGCCCAGGGGGGTCTGGAAACACCATATATTTT,CATSPGGSGNTIYF
TRBJ1-2,TRBV6-5,-,-,TGTGCCAGCAGTCCGCAGGGTGGCTATGGCTACACCTTC,CASSPQGGYGYTF
TRBJ1-1,TRBV7-3,few,-,TGTGCCAGCAGCTTAAGGGCAGGGGAGGGAGCTTTCTTT,CASSLRAGEGAFF
TRBJ2-3,TRBV5-1,-,TRBD2,TGCGCCAGCAGCTTGGTTAGTGGGAGCGGGGGGTTCGCAGATACGCAGTATTTT,CASSLVSGSGGFADTQYF
TRBJ1-4,TRBV5-4,-,TRBD1,TGTGCCAGCAGCTGGACAGGGAGGGGAGCGACTAATGAAAAACTGTTTTTT,CASSWTGRGATNEKLFF
TRBJ2-2,TRBV7-9,-,-,TGTGCCAGCAGCTTACGTCAAGCCACCGGGGAGCTGTTTTTT,CASSLRQATGELFF
TRBJ2-1,TRBV19,-,TRBD2,TGTGCCAGTAGTCGTCCCGGGACTACCTACAATGAGCAGTTCTTC,CASSRPGTTYNEQFF
TRBJ2-3,TRBV4-1,-,-,TGCGCCAGCAGCCGTACACTAGCCCGGGCAGATACGCAGTATTTT,CASSRTLARADTQYF
TRBJ2-5,TRBV27,few,-,TGTGCCAGCAGTTTAATCTTCGGGGGAACTCAAGAGACCCAGTACTTC,CASSLIFGGTQETQYF
TRBJ1-4,TRBV5-4,-,TRBD1,TGTGCCAGCAGCTCGGGGGGACAGGGTAGGAATGAAAAACTGTTTTTT,CASSSGGQGRNEKLFF
TRBJ1-2,TRBV2,-,-,TGTGCCAGCAGTGAGCGGAGGGGCTACACCTTC,CASSERRGYTF
TRBJ2-7,TRBV2,-,TRBD1,TGTGCCAGCAGCCGACAGGGTCAAGGCGAGCAGTACTTC,CASSRQGQGEQYF
TRBJ2-3,TRBV20-1,-,-,TGCAGTATCGGGGGTACGCAGTATTTT,CSIGGTQYF
TRBJ2-2,TRBV4-1,-,TRBD1,TGCGCCAGCAGCCAAGGACGGACAGGGGTGGGCACCGGGGAGCTGTTTTTT,CASSQGRTGVGTGELFF
TRBJ2-1,TRBV5-1,once,-,TGCGCCAGCAGCCCCCTCGGGGAGGTGTACAATGAGCAGTTCTTC,CASSPLGEVYNEQFF
TRBJ1-1,TRBV4-3,once,-,TGCGCCAGCAGGGAAGACAGCATGAACACTGAAGCTTTCTTT,CASREDSMNTEAFF
TRBJ1-1,TRBV3-1/TRBV3-2,-,-,TGTGCCAGCAGCCATGGGCGCAGGGGCACTGAAGCTTTCTTT,CASSHGRRGTEAFF
TRBJ1-5,TRBV24-1,-,-,TGTGCCACCAGTGATCTTCCAGGGGCGCGCAATCAGCCCCAGCATTTT,CATSDLPGARNQPQHF
TRBJ1-6,TRBV7-9,-,TRBD1,TGTGCCAGCAGCTTACCTATAGGGACAGGGGATTCACCCCTCCACTTT,CASSLPIGTGDSPLHF
TRBJ1-6,TRBV27,few,TRBD1,TGTGCCAGCCGCGGGACAGGCATAGCTTTTAATTCACCCCTCCACTTT,CASRGTGIAFNSPLHF
TRBJ2-7,TRBV5-1,-,TRBD1,TGCGCCAGCAGCTCCTCGGCAGGGGGCTTTTCCTACGAGCAGTACTTC,CASSSSAGGFSYEQYF
TRBJ1-1,TRBV2,once,-,TGTGCCAGCAGTGAATTGGAGGCGCCCCATACTGAAGCTTTCTTT,CASSELEAPHTEAFF
TRBJ2-3,TRBV7-2,-,-,TGTGCCAGCAGCTTCCAGGGTATGAGTACAGATACGCAGTATTTT,CASSFQGMSTDTQYF
TRBJ1-2,TRBV5-1,-,-,TGCGCCAGCAGCGCGGGGGTAGATGGCTACACCTTC,CASSAGVDGYTF
TRBJ2-1,TRBV15,-,TRBD1,TGTGCCACCAGCAGGACCAAGGGACAGCGCCATGAGCAGTTCTTC,CATSRTKGQRHEQFF
TRBJ1-1,TRBV5-8,-,TRBD1,TGTGCCAGCAGCTTTGGGACAGGGGGACTGAACACTGAAGCTTTCTTT,CASSFGTGGLNTEAFF
TRBJ1-4,TRBV6-5,-,-,TGTGCCAGCAAACGAGGACAGCGTAATGAAAAACTGTTTTTT,CASKRGQRNEKLFF
TRBJ2-2,TRBV27,-,-,TGTGCCAGCTGTACTAGTTTCACCGGGGAGCTGTTTTTT,CASCTSFTGELFF
TRBJ1-1,TRBV14,-,TRBD1,TGTGCCACCCAAGAACAGGGGCCCACTGAAGCTTTCTTT,CATQEQGPTEAFF
TRBJ2-6,TRBV4-1,-,TRBD1,TGCGCCAGCAGCCCGACAGGGGTTTTTGCTGGGGCCAACGTCCTGACTTTC,CASSPTGVFAGANVLTF
TRBJ1-6,TRBV24-1,-,-,TGTGCCACCAGTGATTTGTCGGGGGGCCGAGAGGAGCCCCTCCACTTT,CATSDLSGGREEPLHF
TRBJ2-2,TRBV12-5,few,TRBD1,TGTGCTAGTGGTTTGAGACAGGGTGGCACCGGGGAGCTGTTTTTT,CASGLRQGGTGELFF
TRBJ2-7,TRBV6-2/TRBV6-3,once,-,TGTGCCAGCAGTTATAGGATCGCCGGGTACGAGCAGTACTTC,CASSYRIAGYEQYF
TRBJ2-7,TRBV10-1,-,TRBD2,TGCGCCAACCTGCTACCGGGACTAGCGGGAGGGAGGGACGAGCAGTACTTC,CANLLPGLAGGRDEQYF
TRBJ2-7,TRBV5-1,-,-,TGCGCCAGCAGCTTCGGACAGTACGAGCAGTACTTC,CASSFGQYEQYF
TRBJ2-1,TRBV19,few,-,TGTGCCAGCAATCCGGGACTCCGGGATGAGCAGTTCTTC,CASNPGLRDEQFF
TRBJ2-1,TRBV6-1,-,TRBD2,TGTGCCAGCAGTGAAGCGCCGGGGGCGGGAGGGCGGAATGAGCAGTTCTTC,CASSEAPGAGGRNEQFF
TRBJ2-2,TRBV7-3,few,TRBD1,TGTGCCAGCAGCTCTACCGGGACAGGGGGTACCGGGGAGCTGTTTTTT,CASSSTGTGGTGELFF
TRBJ2-1,TRBV9,-,-,TGTGCCAGCAGCGTAGGAGTACCAGCGGAGCAGTTCTTC,CASSVGVPAEQFF
TRBJ1-4,TRBV9,-,-,TGTGCCAGCAGCTCCCAGACGGGTAGAAATGAAAAACTGTTTTTT,CASSSQTGRNEKLFF
TRBJ1-2,TRBV9,-,TRBD1,TGTGCCAGCAGCGCCCCGGGACAGGGGTTAAGTGGCTACACCTTC,CASSAPGQGLSGYTF
TRBJ1-2,TRBV6-5,-,-,TGTGCCAGCAGTTACCAACCAGGGAACTATGGCTACACCTTC,CASSYQPGNYGYTF
TRBJ2-1,TRBV6-2/TRBV6-3,few,TRBD2,TGTGCCAGCAGTTACCCCCAGGCGGGCGGGAGGTCGGTGTTCTTC,CASSYPQAGGRSVFF
TRBJ1-2,TRBV7-9,-,TRBD1,TGTGCCAGCAGCGAGAACAGGGGGGACTATGGCTACACCTTC,CASSENRGDYGYTF
TRBJ1-2,TRBV5-1,-,TRBD1,TGCGCCAGCAGCCCGGGGGACAGCTATGGCTACACCTTC,CASSPGDSYGYTF
TRBJ1-1,TRBV6-5,-,-,TGTGCCAGCACCCGACAGGAGAACACTGAAGCTTTCTTT,CASTRQENTEAFF
TRBJ2-3,TRBV3-1/TRBV3-2,few,-,TGTGCCAGCAGCCAGGCAGGGGCGACAGATACGCAGTATTTT,CASSQAGATDTQYF
TRBJ2-7,TRBV25-1,-,TRBD1,TGTGCCAGCAGTGAACTCCGGACAGGAGCCTACGAGCAGTACTTC,CASSELRTGAYEQYF
TRBJ2-1,TRBV19,-,-,TGTGCCAGTACCTCAGACAGTTCCTACAATGAGCAGTTCTTC,CASTSDSSYNEQFF
TRBJ2-1,TRBV2,-,-,TGTGCCAGCAGTGGAACGGGAACTAGTAGTTCCAATGAGCAGTTCTTC,CASSGTGTSSSNEQFF
TRBJ1-4,TRBV4-3,-,TRBD1,TGCGCCAGCAGCCAAGAGGGACAGGGGGCTGAAAAACTGTTTTTT,CASSQEGQGAEKLFF
TRBJ1-1,TRBV27,-,-,TGTGCCAGCCTCAAAGGACTGGGCCCCGGCACTGAAGCTTTCTTT,CASLKGLGPGTEAFF
TRBJ2-3,TRBV9,-,TRBD2,TGTGCCAGCAGCGCCGGGACTAGCGGGGGGACGTACACAGATACGCAGTATTTT,CASSAGTSGGTYTDTQYF
TRBJ2-7,TRBV5-1,-,-,TGCGCCAGCAGCTTGGACAGGGTTGGCCTGGGCGAGCAGTACTTC,CASSLDRVGLGEQYF